This is a list of T cell receptor beta chains from one sample in a study of blood T cell repertoires in COVID-19. Assay: immunoSEQ multiplex PCR; the TCRdb copy retains only in-frame clones and omits some. The sample records more than 200,000 clones, over 75% being singletons. The sample comprised PBMCs or T cells enriched from blood (not recorded which). The receptors shown here come from a man aged 35 to 55 who had recovered from COVID-19. Both conserved end residues are part of each CDR3. The order of the fields is clone size, D gene, J gene, V gene, CDR3 protein, CDR3 DNA. A D gene is named only where the DNA matches it firmly. Only some rows state a clone size, as once, few, many or a class for expanded clones.

NA,NA,TRBJ1-5,TRBV7-2,CASSLNGGQNNQPQHF,TGTGCCAGCAGCTTAAACGGGGGGCAGAACAATCAGCCCCAGCATTTT
NA,TRBD1,TRBJ1-1,TRBV11-3,CASSSHTGGSEAFF,TGTGCCAGCAGCTCCCATACAGGGGGCTCTGAAGCTTTCTTT
NA,NA,TRBJ2-3,TRBV11-3,CASSLSGTSTDTQYF,TGTGCCAGCAGCCTTTCCGGGACTAGCACAGATACGCAGTATTTT
NA,TRBD1,TRBJ1-5,TRBV7-2,CASSSRTGGNQPQHF,TGTGCCAGCAGCTCCCGGACAGGGGGAAATCAGCCCCAGCATTTT
NA,NA,TRBJ1-2,TRBV7-3,CASSLNSGDRPDGYTF,TGTGCCAGCAGCTTGAACTCAGGGGACCGCCCTGATGGCTACACCTTC
NA,NA,TRBJ1-3,TRBV5-1,CASSPSRPPGNTIYF,TGCGCCAGCAGCCCGTCCCGTCCCCCTGGAAACACCATATATTTT
NA,NA,TRBJ2-3,TRBV21-1,CAPDRGGTDTQYF,TGTGCCCCCGACAGGGGTGGCACAGATACGCAGTATTTT
NA,TRBD2,TRBJ2-3,TRBV19,CASSRGLAGGTGDTQYF,TGTGCCAGTAGTAGGGGACTAGCGGGGGGAACGGGCGATACGCAGTATTTT
NA,TRBD1,TRBJ1-5,TRBV9,CASSATGLIDQPQHF,TGTGCCAGCAGCGCGACAGGGTTGATCGATCAGCCCCAGCATTTT
once,NA,TRBJ1-2,TRBV30,CAWSQGHEGYGYTF,TGTGCCTGGAGTCAGGGACACGAAGGATATGGCTACACCTTC
once,NA,TRBJ1-4,TRBV7-6,CASSRPPGGTTNEKLFF,TGTGCCAGCAGCCGACCGCCGGGAGGGACCACTAATGAAAAACTGTTTTTT
once,TRBD2,TRBJ2-3,TRBV11-3,CASSSGLAADTQYF,TGTGCCAGCAGCTCAGGACTAGCCGCAGATACGCAGTATTTT
NA,NA,TRBJ1-1,TRBV11-1,CASSATGYTEAFF,TGTGCCAGCAGCGCCACAGGGTACACTGAAGCTTTCTTT
NA,NA,TRBJ1-6,TRBV14,CASSHRGEYSPLHF,TGTGCCAGCAGCCACAGGGGAGAATATTCACCCCTCCACTTT
NA,NA,TRBJ2-5,TRBV7-3,CASSLTGGRAQETQYF,TGTGCCAGCAGCTTAACGGGGGGGCGAGCACAAGAGACCCAGTACTTC
NA,NA,TRBJ2-3,TRBV19,CASSIDGRGTDTQYF,TGTGCCAGTAGTATAGATGGCCGGGGCACAGATACGCAGTATTTT
NA,NA,TRBJ1-1,TRBV3-1/TRBV3-2,CASSQGVGGNTEAFF,TGTGCCAGCAGCCAAGGGGTCGGGGGAAACACTGAAGCTTTCTTT
NA,NA,TRBJ1-1,TRBV30,CAWSYRGITEAFF,TGTGCCTGGTCGTACCGGGGGATCACTGAAGCTTTCTTT
NA,TRBD1,TRBJ1-6,TRBV6-4,CASREQGADNSPLHF,TGTGCCAGCAGAGAGCAGGGGGCCGATAATTCACCCCTCCACTTT